What follows are 12 T cell receptor beta chains derived from one specimen sequenced in a study of blood T cell repertoires in COVID-19. The method was immunoSEQ multiplex PCR; TCRdb's version includes in-frame clones alone and lacks a portion of them. The table lists fewer than 300,000 clones, 75% to 90% of them singletons. The sample comprised PBMCs or T cells enriched from blood (not recorded which). Receptors were obtained from a man aged 40-50 years who had recovered from COVID-19.

This sequence joins TRBV2 and TRBJ2-3; D is uncertain. Germline CDR1 is SNHLY and CDR2 is FYNNEI. Deletions cut 7 bases from V and 1 base from J, with 15 bases between. The CDR3 contains 15 residues. Here the CDR3 reads CASIQIELGTDTQYF. The DNA for the CDR3 is TGTGCCAGCATTCAGATCGAGCTAGGCACAGATACGCAGTATTTT.

The rearrangement joins TRBV19 to TRBJ2-5; the match to TRBD1 covers 7 bases. This CDR3 region has 14 residues. V lost 5 bases and J lost 1; bases outside the gene matches: 4. Germline V CDR1 and CDR2: LNHDA, SQIVND (reference sequence). CDR3 DNA sequence: TGTGCCAGTAGTTCCGGGACAGTCCAAGAGACCCAGTACTTC. Translating gives CASSSGTVQETQYF.

Only one count was recorded for this clone. The CDR3 region is CASSDSITGGPSEQFF. Here the CDR3 DNA reads TGTGCCAGCAGTGACTCGATTACGGGAGGGCCCTCTGAGCAGTTCTTC. The rearrangement links TRBV6-4 to TRBJ2-1, with 8 bases matching TRBD2. With 0 bases clipped from V and 9 bases from J, the junction kept 10 bases outside the gene matches. The CDR3 has 16 amino acids. The germline gives CDR1 MRHNA, CDR2 SNTAGT.

This clone has a single count. The chain uses TRBV6-5 and TRBJ2-1, with TRBD1 matching 8 bases. Germline trimming cut 2 bases from V and 2 bases from J; bases unmatched to any gene: 5. The CDR3 consists of 16 residues. Per germline, CDR1 MNHEY and CDR2 SVGAGI. CDR3 sequence (DNA): TGTGCCAGCAGTTACCCAGGACAGGGCCCCTACAATGAGCAGTTCTTC. Translating it yields CASSYPGQGPYNEQFF.

The rearrangement uses TRBV5-1 and TRBJ2-7; possibly TRBD1 for D (6 bases). This CDR3 region has 14 residues. Germline CDR1 is SGHRS and CDR2 is YFSETQ. The V end lost 0 bases, the J end lost 6 bases, and 13 bases lay between the germline ends. CDR3 loop: CASSLVAGAGEQYF. The DNA for the CDR3 is TGCGCCAGCAGCTTGGTAGCAGGGGCGGGCGAGCAGTACTTC.

This clone occurred a few times. The CDR3 here is CASSEVSRQGTEAFF. DNA for the CDR3: TGTGCCAGCAGTGAAGTGTCACGGCAGGGAACTGAAGCTTTCTTT. The genes are TRBV2 and TRBJ1-1; possible D gene TRBD1, 5 bases. Trimming took 1 base from V and 5 from J, leaving 14 bases between them. Germline CDR1 reads SNHLY; CDR2 reads FYNNEI. CDR3 length: 15 residues.

This clone was detected once. The chain employs TRBV27 and TRBJ1-6; possible D gene TRBD1, 5 bases. Trimming removed 3 bases at V and 11 bases at J, with 14 bases between. The CDR3 length is 14 residues. Germline CDR1 reads MNHEY; CDR2 reads SMNVEV (reference sequence). DNA for the CDR3: TGTGCCAGCAGTTTGGGCAGGGTTAAGGCACCCCTCCACTTT. Translation gives CASSLGRVKAPLHF.

The rearrangement uses TRBV18 and TRBJ1-1; D gene unclear. CDR1 and CDR2 from the germline V gene are KGHSH and LQKENI. Trimming stripped 0 bases from V and 2 bases from J, with 7 bases between. The CDR3 runs to 14 residues. The DNA for the CDR3 is TGTGCCAGCTCACCACCCTTTACTAACACTGAAGCTTTCTTT. Translation: CASSPPFTNTEAFF.

This clone occurred once. The rearrangement joins TRBV18 to TRBJ1-2; D uncertain. In germline, CDR1 is KGHSH, CDR2 LQKENI. This CDR3 spans 15 amino acids. V lost 2 bases and J lost 6, with 16 bases in between. The CDR3 DNA is TGTGCCAGCTCACCATCCAGATTGAGGGTTCATGGCTACACCTTC. Amino acid sequence: CASSPSRLRVHGYTF.

The rearrangement links TRBV13 to TRBJ1-2; D perhaps matches TRBD1 (6 bases). The V end lost 5 bases, the J end lost 4 bases, and 17 bases lay between the germline ends. Germline V gene data show CDR1 as PRHDT and CDR2 as FYEKMQ (reference sequence). The CDR3 is 15 residues long. CDR3: CASSPMGGAVYGYTF. CDR3 DNA: TGTGCCAGCAGCCCCATGGGGGGGGCGGTCTATGGCTACACCTTC.

The rearrangement uses TRBV4-1 and TRBJ2-2, with 12 bases lining up with TRBD1. The junction had 6 bases not matched to a gene; V was cut back by 4 bases and J by 9 bases. Germline V lookup: CDR1 MGHRA, CDR2 YSYEKL. The CDR3 has 15 residues. The CDR3 loop reads CASSPGQGAQRELFF. CDR3 sequence (DNA): TGCGCCAGCAGCCCGGGACAGGGGGCGCAAAGGGAGCTGTTTTTT.

The sample holds one count of this clone. The chain recombines TRBV2 with TRBJ2-7, with D perhaps TRBD1 (5 bases). The CDR3 has 13 amino acids. CDR1 and CDR2 from the germline V gene are SNHLY and FYNNEI. V lost 2 bases and J lost 3, with 8 bases in between. CDR3 DNA sequence: TGTGCCAGCAGTGAACCAGGACACTACGAGCAGTACTTC. Protein product: CASSEPGHYEQYF. Supplemented by reference TRBV2 and TRBJ2-7, the full variable domain reads EPEVTQTPSHQVTQMGQEVILRCVPISNHLYFYWYRQILGQKVEFLVSFYNNEISEKSEIFDDQFSVERPDGSNFTLKIRSTKLEDSAMYFCASSEPGHYEQYFGPGTRLTVT.